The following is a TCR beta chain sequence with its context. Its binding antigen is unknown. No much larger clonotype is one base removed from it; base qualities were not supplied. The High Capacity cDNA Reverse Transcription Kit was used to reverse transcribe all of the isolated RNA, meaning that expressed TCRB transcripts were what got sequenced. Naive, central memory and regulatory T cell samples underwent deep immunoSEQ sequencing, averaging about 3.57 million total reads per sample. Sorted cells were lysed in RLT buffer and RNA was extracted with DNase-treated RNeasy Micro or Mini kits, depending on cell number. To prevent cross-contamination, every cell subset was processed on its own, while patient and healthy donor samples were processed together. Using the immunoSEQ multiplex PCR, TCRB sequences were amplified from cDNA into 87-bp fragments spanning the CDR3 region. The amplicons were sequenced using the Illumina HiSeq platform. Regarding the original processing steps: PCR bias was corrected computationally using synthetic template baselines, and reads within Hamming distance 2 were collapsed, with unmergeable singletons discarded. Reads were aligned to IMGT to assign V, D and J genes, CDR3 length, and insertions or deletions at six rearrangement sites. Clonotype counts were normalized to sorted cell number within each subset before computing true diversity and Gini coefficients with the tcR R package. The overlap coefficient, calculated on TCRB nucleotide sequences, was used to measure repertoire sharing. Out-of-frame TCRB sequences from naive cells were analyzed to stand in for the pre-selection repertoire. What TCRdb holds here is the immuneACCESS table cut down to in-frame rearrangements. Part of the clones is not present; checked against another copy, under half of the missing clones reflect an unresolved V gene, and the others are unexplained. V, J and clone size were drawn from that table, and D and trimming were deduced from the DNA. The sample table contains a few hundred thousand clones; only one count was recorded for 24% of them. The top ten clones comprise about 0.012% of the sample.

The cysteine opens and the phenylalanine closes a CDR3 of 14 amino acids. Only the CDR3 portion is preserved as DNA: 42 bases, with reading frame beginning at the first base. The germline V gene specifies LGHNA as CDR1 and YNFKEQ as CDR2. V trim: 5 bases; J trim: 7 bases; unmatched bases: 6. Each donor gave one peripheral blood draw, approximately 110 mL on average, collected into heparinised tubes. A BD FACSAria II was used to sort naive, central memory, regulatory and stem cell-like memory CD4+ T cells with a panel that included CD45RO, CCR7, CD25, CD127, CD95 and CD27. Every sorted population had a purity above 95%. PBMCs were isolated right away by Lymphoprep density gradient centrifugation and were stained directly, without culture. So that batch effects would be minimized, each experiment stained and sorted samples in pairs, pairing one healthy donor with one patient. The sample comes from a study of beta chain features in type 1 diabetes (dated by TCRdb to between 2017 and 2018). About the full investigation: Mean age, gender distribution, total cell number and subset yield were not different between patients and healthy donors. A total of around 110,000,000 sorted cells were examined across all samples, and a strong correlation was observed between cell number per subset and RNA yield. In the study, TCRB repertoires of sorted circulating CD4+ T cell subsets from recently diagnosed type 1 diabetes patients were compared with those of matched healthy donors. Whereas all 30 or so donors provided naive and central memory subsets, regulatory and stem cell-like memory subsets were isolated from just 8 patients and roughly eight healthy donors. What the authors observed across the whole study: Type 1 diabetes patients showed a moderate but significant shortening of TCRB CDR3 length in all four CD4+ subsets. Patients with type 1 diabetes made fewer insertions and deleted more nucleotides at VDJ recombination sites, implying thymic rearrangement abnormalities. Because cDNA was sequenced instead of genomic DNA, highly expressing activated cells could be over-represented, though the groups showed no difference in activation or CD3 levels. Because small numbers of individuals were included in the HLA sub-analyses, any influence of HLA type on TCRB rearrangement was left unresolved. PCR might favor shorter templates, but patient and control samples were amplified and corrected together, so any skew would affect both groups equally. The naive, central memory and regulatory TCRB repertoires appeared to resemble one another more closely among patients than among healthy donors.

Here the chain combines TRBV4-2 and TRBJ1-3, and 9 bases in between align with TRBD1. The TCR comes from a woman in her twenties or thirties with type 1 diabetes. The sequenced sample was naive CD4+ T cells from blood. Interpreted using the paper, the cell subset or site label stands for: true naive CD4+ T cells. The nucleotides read TGTGCCAGCAGCGGAGGGACAGGGAGGAACACCATATATTTT. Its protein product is CASSGGTGRNTIYF.